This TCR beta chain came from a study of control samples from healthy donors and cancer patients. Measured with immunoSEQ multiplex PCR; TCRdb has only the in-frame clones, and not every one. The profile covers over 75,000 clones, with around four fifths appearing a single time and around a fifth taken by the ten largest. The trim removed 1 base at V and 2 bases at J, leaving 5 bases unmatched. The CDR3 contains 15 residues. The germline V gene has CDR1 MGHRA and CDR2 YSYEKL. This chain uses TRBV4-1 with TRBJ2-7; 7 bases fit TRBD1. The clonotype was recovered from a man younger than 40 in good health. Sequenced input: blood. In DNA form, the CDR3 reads TGCGCCAGCAGCCAAGTACGACAGGGTACCTACGAGCAGTACTTC. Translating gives CASSQVRQGTYEQYF.